The sequence of this T cell receptor (beta chain) was determined in a study of patients and donors after allogeneic stem cell transplantation. This clonotype appeared a few times. Germline V lookup: CDR1 SEHNR, CDR2 FQNEAQ (reference sequence). Between the trimmed V and J ends, which lost 10 bases and 4 bases, there was a span of 12 bases. This CDR3 spans 12 amino acids. Using its own MiXCR run on the RT-PCR reads, TCRdb lists one record per CDR3 protein. Here the sample spans approximately 170,000 distinct CDR3 sequences, about 24% being singletons. The chain has TRBV7-9 and TRBJ2-3; the D gene is possibly TRBD2 (6 bases). This receptor was taken from a human donor who was either an allogeneic HSCT recipient or a stem cell or donor lymphocyte infusion donor (not recorded which). It is not recorded whose cells these are; they may come from a transplant donor. Source material: blood, either unsorted or a sorted T cell fraction (not recorded which). The CDR3: CATLPGADTQYF. CDR3 sequence (DNA): TGTGCCACCCTCCCGGGGGCAGATACGCAGTATTTT.